Listed below are T cell receptor beta chains from one sample, sequenced in a study of T-cell reconstitution after alpha-beta-depleted transplantation in children. MiXCR was run by TCRdb on the PCR reads, yielding one entry per CDR3 protein. Altogether some 180,000 distinct CDR3 sequences are present, approximately 6.9% being singletons, with the ten largest covering approximately 5.7%. Sequencing was performed on PBMCs, taken before TCRalphabeta/CD19-depleted stem cell transplant. These receptor sequences come from a boy under 10 years old with acute lymphoblastic leukemia, due to receive a stem cell transplant. Both conserved end residues are part of each CDR3. The D gene is left open where the match is weak. For some rows the clone size is stated as once, few or many, or as a class when expanded; others skip it.

TRBD1 NA TRBJ2-7 TRBV7-6 15 TGTGCCAGCAGCCCCAGGGGGTCGAACTCCTACGAGCAGTACTTC CASSPRGSNSYEQYF
NA NA TRBJ2-6 TRBV7-3 18 TGTGCCAGCAGCTTACAACAGAGGGGCGAGGCTGGGGCCAACGTCCTGACTTTC CASSLQQRGEAGANVLTF
NA many TRBJ2-3 TRBV29-1 13 TGCAGCGTTGAAGATCTTCAGCGGGATACGCAGTATTTT CSVEDLQRDTQYF
NA NA TRBJ2-7 TRBV7-2 14 TGTGCCAGCAGTTGGGAGGGGGCAGACTACGAGCAGTACTTC CASSWEGADYEQYF
TRBD1 NA TRBJ2-7 TRBV12-3/TRBV12-4 13 TGTGCCAGCAGTTCGACAGGGCCCTACGAGCAGTACTTC CASSSTGPYEQYF
NA many TRBJ2-3 TRBV20-1 15 TGCAGTGCATCAAATCCAGCACCAGGCACAGATACGCAGTATTTT CSASNPAPGTDTQYF
NA many TRBJ1-3 TRBV7-2 16 TGTGCCAGCAGCTTAAGACCGACTTCCTCTGGAAACACCATATATTTT CASSLRPTSSGNTIYF
NA many TRBJ2-7 TRBV19 13 TGTGCCAGTAGCTCGCGTAGCTACTACGAGCAGTACTTC CASSSRSYYEQYF
NA many TRBJ2-7 TRBV7-6 15 TGTGCCAGCAGCTCGCCGGGAACTCCACCCTACGAGCAGTACTTC CASSSPGTPPYEQYF
NA many TRBJ2-1 TRBV13 13 TGTGCCAGCAGCCGGGACGGCTACAATGAGCAGTTCTTC CASSRDGYNEQFF
NA few TRBJ2-6 TRBV7-6 16 TGTGCCAGCAGCCTTGGACAGATCTCTGGGGCCAACGTCCTGACTTTC CASSLGQISGANVLTF
TRBD2 NA TRBJ2-3 TRBV27 14 TGTGCCAGCAGGCTAGCGGGGGGGCTGGATACGCAGTATTTT CASRLAGGLDTQYF
NA many TRBJ2-3 TRBV7-2 15 TGTGCCACCCTTTCCGGGGACGGGGTGGGAGATACGCAGTATTTT CATLSGDGVGDTQYF
NA many TRBJ2-5 TRBV4-3 14 TGCGCCAGCAGCCAAGGAGGGCCACAAGAGACCCAGTACTTC CASSQGGPQETQYF
NA few TRBJ1-1 TRBV6-1 15 TGTGCCAGCAGTGACCGACAGGTGATGAACACTGAAGCTTTCTTT CASSDRQVMNTEAFF
NA many TRBJ2-3 TRBV20-1 15 TGCAGTGCTAGAGATTTCGGGGGCTATAGGGATACGCAGTATTTT CSARDFGGYRDTQYF
NA few TRBJ2-2 TRBV6-2/TRBV6-3 12 TGTGCCAGCAGTTACTCGGTCGGGGAGCTGTTTTTT CASSYSVGELFF
NA NA TRBJ1-1 TRBV30 14 TGTGCCTGGCGCGCTACTAAGGAGAACACTGAAGCTTTCTTT CAWRATKENTEAFF